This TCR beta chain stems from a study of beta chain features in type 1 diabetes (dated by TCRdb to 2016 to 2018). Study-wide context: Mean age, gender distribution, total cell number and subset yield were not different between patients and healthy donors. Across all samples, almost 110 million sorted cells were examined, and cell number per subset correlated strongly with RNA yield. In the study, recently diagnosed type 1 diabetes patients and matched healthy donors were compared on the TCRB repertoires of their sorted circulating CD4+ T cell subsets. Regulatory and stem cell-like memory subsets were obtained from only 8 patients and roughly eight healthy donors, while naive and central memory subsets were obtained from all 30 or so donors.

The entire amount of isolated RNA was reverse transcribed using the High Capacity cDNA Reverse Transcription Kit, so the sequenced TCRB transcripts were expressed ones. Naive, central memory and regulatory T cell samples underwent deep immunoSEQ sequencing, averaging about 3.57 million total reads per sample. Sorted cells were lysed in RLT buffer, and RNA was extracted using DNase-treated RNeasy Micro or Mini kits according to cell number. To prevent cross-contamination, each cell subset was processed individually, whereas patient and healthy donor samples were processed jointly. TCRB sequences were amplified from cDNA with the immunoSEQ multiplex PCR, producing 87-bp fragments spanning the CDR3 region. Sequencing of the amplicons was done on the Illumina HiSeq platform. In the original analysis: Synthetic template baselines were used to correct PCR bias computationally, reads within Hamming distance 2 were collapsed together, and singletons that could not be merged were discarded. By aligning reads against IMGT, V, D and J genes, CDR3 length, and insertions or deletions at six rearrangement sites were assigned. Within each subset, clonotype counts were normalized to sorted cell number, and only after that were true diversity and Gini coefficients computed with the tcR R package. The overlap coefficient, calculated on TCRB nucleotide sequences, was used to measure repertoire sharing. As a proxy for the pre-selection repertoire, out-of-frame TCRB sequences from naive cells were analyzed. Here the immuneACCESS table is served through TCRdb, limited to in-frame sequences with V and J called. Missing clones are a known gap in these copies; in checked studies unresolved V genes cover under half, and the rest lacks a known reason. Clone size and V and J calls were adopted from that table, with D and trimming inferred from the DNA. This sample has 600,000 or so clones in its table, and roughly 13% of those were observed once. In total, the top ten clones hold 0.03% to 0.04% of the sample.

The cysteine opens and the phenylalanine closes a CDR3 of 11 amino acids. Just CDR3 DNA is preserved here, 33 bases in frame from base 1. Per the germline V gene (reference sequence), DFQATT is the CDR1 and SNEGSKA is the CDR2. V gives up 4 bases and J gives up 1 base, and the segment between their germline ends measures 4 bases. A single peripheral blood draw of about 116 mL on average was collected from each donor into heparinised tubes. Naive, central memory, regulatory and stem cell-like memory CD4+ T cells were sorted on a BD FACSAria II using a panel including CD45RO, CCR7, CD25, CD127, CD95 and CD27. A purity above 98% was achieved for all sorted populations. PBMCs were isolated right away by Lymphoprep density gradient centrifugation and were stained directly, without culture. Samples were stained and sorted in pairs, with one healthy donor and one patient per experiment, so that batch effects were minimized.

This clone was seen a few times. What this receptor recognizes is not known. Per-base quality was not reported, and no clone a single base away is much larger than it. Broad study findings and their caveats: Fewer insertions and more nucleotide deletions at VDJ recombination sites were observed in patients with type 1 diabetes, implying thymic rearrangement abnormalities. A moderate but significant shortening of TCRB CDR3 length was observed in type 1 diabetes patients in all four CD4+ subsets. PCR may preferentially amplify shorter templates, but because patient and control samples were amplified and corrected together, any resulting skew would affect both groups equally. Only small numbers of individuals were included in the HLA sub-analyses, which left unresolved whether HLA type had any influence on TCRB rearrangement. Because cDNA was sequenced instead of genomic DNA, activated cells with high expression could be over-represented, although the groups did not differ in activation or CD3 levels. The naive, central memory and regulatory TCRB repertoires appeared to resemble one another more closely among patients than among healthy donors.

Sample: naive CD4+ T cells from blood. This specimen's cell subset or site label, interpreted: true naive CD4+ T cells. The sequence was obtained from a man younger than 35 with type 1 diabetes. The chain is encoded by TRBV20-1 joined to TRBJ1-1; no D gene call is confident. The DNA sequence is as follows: TGCAGTGCTAACCAGAACACTGAAGCTTTCTTT. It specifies CSANQNTEAFF.